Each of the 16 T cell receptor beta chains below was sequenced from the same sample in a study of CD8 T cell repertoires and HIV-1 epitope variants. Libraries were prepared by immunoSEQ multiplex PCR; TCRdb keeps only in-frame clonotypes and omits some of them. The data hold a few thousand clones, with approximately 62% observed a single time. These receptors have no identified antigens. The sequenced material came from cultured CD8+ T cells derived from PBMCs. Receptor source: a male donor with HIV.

In nucleotides, the CDR3 is TGTGCCAGCAGCTTGGCCGAGGCCCGACAGCCCCAGCATTTT. It codes for CASSLAEARQPQHF. The V and J genes are TRBV5-6 and TRBJ1-5; D uncertain. V shed 0 bases and J shed 7 bases, with 11 bases lying between them. The germline V gene has CDR1 SGHDT and CDR2 YYEEEE. CDR3 length: 14 residues.

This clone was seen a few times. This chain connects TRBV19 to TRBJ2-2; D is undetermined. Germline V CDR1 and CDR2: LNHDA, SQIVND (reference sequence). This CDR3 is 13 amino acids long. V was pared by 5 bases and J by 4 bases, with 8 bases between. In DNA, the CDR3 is TGTGCCAGTAGTTCGGTGGGCACCGGGGAGCTGTTTTTT. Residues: CASSSVGTGELFF.

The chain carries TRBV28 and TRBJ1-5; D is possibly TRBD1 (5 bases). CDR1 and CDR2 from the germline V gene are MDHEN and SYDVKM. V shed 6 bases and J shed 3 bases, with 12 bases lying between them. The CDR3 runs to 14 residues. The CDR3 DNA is TGTGCCAGCAGCTCTGACAGAGACAATCAGCCCCAGCATTTT. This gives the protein CASSSDRDNQPQHF.

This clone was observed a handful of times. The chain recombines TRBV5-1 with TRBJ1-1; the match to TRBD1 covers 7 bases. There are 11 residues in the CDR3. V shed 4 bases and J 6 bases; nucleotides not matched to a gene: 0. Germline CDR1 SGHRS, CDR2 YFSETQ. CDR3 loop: CASSGTAEAFF. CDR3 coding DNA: TGCGCCAGCAGCGGGACAGCTGAAGCTTTCTTT.

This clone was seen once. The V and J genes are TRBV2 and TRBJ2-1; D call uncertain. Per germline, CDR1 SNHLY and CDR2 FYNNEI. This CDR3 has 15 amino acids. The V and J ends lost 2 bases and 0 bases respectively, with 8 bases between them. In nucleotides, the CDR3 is TGTGCCAGCAGTGAATCTGAAAGCTCCTACAATGAGCAGTTCTTC. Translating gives CASSESESSYNEQFF.

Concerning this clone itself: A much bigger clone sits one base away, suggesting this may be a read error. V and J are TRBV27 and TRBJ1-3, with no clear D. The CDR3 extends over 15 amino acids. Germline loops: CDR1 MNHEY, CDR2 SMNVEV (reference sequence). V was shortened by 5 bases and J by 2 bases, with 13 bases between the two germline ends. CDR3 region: CASSADGYPGNTIYF. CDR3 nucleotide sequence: TGTGCCAGCAGTGCGGACGGATACCCTGGAAACACCATATATTTT.

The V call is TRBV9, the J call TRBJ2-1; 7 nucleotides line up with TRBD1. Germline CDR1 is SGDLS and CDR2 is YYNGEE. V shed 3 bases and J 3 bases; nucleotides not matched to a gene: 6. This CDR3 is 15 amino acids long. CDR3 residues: CASSGDRDSYNEQFF. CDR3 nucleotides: TGTGCCAGCAGCGGGGACCGGGACAGCTACAATGAGCAGTTCTTC.

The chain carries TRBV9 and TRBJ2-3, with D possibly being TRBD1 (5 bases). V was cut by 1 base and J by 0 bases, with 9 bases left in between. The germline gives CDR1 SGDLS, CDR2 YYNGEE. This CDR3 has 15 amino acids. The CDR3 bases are TGTGCCAGCAGCGTAAGACAGTCTAGCACAGATACGCAGTATTTT. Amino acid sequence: CASSVRQSSTDTQYF.

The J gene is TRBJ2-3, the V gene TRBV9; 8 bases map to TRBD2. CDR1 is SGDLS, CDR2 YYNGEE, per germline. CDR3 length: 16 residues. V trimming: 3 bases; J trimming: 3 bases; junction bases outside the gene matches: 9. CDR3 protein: CASSASGTSQTDTQYF. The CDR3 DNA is TGTGCCAGCAGCGCCTCCGGGACTAGTCAAACAGATACGCAGTATTTT.

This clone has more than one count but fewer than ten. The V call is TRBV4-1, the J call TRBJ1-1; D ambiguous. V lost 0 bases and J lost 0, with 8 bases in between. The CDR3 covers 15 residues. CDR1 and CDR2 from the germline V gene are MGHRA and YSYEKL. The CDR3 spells CASSQEEGVNTEAFF. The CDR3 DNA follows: TGCGCCAGCAGCCAAGAAGAGGGTGTGAACACTGAAGCTTTCTTT.

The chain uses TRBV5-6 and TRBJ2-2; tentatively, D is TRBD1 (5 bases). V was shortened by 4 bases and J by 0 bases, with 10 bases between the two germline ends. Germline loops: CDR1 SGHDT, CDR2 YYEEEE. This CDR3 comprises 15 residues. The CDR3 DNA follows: TGTGCCAGCAGCCCAGGGTTCGCGAACACCGGGGAGCTGTTTTTT. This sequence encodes CASSPGFANTGELFF. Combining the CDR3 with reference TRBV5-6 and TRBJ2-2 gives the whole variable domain DAGVTQSPTHLIKTRGQQVTLRCSPKSGHDTVSWYQQALGQGPQFIFQYYEEEERQRGNFPDRFSGHQFPNYSSELNVNALLLGDSALYLCASSPGFANTGELFFGEGSRLTVL.

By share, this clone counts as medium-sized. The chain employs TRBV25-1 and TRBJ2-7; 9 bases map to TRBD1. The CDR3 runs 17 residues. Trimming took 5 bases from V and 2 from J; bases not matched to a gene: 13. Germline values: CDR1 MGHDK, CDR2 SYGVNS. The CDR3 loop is CASSSDRWDRETYEQYF. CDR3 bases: TGTGCCAGCAGTAGTGACCGATGGGACAGGGAAACCTACGAGCAGTACTTC.

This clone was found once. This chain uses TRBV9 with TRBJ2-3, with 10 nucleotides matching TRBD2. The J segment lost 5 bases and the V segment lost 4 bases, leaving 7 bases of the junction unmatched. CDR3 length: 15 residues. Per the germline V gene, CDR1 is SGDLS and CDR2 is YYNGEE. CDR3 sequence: CASSPIAGGVDTQYF. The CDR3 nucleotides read TGTGCCAGCAGCCCAATAGCGGGGGGTGTAGATACGCAGTATTTT.

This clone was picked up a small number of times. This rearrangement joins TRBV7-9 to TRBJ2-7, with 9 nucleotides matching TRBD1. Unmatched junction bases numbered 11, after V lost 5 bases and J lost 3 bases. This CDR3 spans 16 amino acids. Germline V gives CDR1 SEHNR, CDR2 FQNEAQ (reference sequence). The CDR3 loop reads CASSPWTGDFLYEQYF. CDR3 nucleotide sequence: TGTGCCAGCAGCCCGTGGACAGGGGACTTTCTCTACGAGCAGTACTTC.

Here the CDR3 DNA reads TGTGCCTGGGGGAACTCTAAGCGGGGGTCCACAGATACGCAGTATTTT. Translation gives CAWGNSKRGSTDTQYF. This chain uses TRBV30 with TRBJ2-3, with 8 bases that match TRBD2. The CDR3 sequence is 16 residues long. V lost 5 bases and J lost 2; bases outside the gene matches: 12. CDR1 and CDR2 (germline): GTSNPN, SVGIG (reference sequence).

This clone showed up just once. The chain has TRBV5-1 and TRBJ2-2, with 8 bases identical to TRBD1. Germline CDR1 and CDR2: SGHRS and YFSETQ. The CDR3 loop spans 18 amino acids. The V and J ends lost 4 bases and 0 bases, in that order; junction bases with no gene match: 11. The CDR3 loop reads CASSQRTGPGSNTGELFF. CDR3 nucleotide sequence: TGCGCCAGCAGCCAAAGGACAGGGCCCGGCTCGAACACCGGGGAGCTGTTTTTT.